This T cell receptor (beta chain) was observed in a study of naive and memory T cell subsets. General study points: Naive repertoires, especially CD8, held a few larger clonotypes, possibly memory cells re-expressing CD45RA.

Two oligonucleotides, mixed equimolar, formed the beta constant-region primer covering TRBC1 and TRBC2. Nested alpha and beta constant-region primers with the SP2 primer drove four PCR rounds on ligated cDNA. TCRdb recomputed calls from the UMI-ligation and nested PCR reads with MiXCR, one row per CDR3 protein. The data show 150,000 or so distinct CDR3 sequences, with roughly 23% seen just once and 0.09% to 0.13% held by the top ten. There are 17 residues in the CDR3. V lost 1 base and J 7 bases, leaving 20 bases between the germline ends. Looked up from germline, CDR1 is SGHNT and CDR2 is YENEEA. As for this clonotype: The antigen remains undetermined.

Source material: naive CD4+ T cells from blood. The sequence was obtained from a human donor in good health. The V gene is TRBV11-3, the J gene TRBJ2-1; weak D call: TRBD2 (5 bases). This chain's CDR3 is CASSLVFGESGVNEQFF. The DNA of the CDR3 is TGTGCCAGCAGCTTAGTTTTTGGGGAGTCCGGAGTTAATGAGCAGTTCTTC.